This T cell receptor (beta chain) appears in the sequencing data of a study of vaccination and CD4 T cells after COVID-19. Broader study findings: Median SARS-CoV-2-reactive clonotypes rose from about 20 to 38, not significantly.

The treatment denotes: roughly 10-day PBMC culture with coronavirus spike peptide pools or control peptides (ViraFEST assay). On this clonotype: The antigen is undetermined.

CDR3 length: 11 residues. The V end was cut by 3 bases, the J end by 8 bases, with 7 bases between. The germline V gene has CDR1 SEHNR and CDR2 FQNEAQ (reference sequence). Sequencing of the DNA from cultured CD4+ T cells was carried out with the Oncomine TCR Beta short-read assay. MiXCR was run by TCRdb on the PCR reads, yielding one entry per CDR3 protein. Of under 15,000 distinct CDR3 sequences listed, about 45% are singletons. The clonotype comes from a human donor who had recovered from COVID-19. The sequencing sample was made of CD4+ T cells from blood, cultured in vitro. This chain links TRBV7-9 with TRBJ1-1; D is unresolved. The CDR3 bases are TGTGCCAGCAGCTTCCGGACCGAAGCTTTCTTT. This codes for CASSFRTEAFF.